Reported below is one T cell receptor (beta chain). Per germline, CDR1 DFQATT and CDR2 SNEGSKA (reference sequence). Trimming took 5 bases from V and 7 from J, leaving 11 bases between them. CDR3 length: 11 residues. Primers: 60 Vbeta forward and 13 Jbeta reverse. Profiling relied on immunoSEQ multiplex PCR, and the TCRdb table lists in-frame clones only, not all of them. The sample includes approximately 52,000 clones. The data belong to a study of cytomegalovirus exposure and HLA in healthy donors. This clonotype was obtained from a woman in her fifties or sixties in good health and CMV-seropositive. The chain carries TRBV20-1 and TRBJ1-2; tentative D call: TRBD1 (6 bases). The sequencing sample was made of PBMCs. The CDR3 region is CSAQGHGGYTF. DNA of the CDR3: TGCAGTGCTCAGGGACACGGTGGCTACACCTTC.